The rows below give T cell receptor beta chains drawn from one sample of a study of blood T cell repertoires in COVID-19. Profiling relied on immunoSEQ multiplex PCR, and the TCRdb table lists in-frame clones only, not all of them. The table records approximately 100,000 clones, roughly 79% of them present only once. Sequences were obtained from peripheral blood. The receptors derive from a human donor in a cohort sampled during active COVID-19. Each CDR3 is given with its conserved first and last residue.

j_gene | v_gene | len | CDR3aa
TRBJ1-2 | TRBV27 | 14 | CASSFGQGGYGYTF
TRBJ2-6 | TRBV19 | 18 | CASRSSGQGFSGANVLTF
TRBJ2-2 | TRBV6-2/TRBV6-3 | 12 | CASSRVDGGPFF
TRBJ1-2 | TRBV6-6 | 16 | CASGDRGRSVDYGYTF
TRBJ2-1 | TRBV28 | 15 | CASSPPGQGANEQFF
TRBJ1-5 | TRBV27 | 14 | CASSSGLINQPQHF
TRBJ1-4 | TRBV6-5 | 14 | CASSLQGANEKLFF
TRBJ1-2 | TRBV30 | 12 | CAWTSINYGYTF
TRBJ2-1 | TRBV15 | 17 | CATSRGGLLNSYNEQFF
TRBJ2-3 | TRBV10-1 | 18 | CASIGSLTTYTPTDTQYF
TRBJ2-6 | TRBV19 | 17 | CASSDGTGGAGANVLTF
TRBJ2-7 | TRBV6-2/TRBV6-3 | 15 | CASSKRTGLVFWQYF
TRBJ1-5 | TRBV6-5 | 15 | CASSYSGQPNQPQHF
TRBJ1-2 | TRBV19 | 14 | CASTRTGPNYGYTF
TRBJ1-3 | TRBV5-8 | 14 | CASRKTGSGNTIYF
TRBJ1-3 | TRBV6-1 | 15 | CASSEHRGSGNTIYF
TRBJ2-7 | TRBV5-1 | 14 | CASSWGGLKGEQYF
TRBJ1-6 | TRBV11-3 | 15 | CASSLEGVRGTPLHF
TRBJ2-7 | TRBV6-1 | 14 | CASSDWEGHYEQYF
TRBJ1-5 | TRBV28 | 12 | CASSSPNQPQHF
TRBJ2-4 | TRBV4-3 | 16 | CASSQEPGVGKNIQYF
TRBJ2-7 | TRBV4-2 | 17 | CASSPHITGGGRNEQYF
TRBJ1-6 | TRBV7-2 | 13 | CASSLFSGSPLHF
TRBJ1-3 | TRBV18 | 17 | CASSPTTARYSGNTIYF
TRBJ2-3 | TRBV11-2 | 15 | CASSLGGSSRSTQYF
TRBJ2-2 | TRBV6-5 | 15 | CASSHTGQGVGELFF
TRBJ2-7 | TRBV6-6 | 15 | CASSSPGQGGNEQYF
TRBJ2-2 | TRBV12-5 | 16 | CASGLVTSGNTGELFF
TRBJ2-6 | TRBV6-1 | 16 | CASSEARTSGANVLTF